Below are 32 T cell receptor beta chains sequenced from a single sample in a study of shared clonotypes between healthy human individuals. Measured with immunoSEQ multiplex PCR; TCRdb has only the in-frame clones, and not every one. The table shows about 2 million clones, with roughly 94% occurring only once. Sequenced material: naive CD4+ T cells sorted from blood. The subset is: CD45RA+ positively selected. These TCRs come from a man aged 18 to 35 in good health.

This chain links TRBV5-1 with TRBJ2-3, with TRBD2 identical over 8 bases. The junction had 10 bases not matched to a gene; V was cut back by 0 bases and J by 7 bases. Germline V gene data show CDR1 as SGHRS and CDR2 as YFSETQ. The length of the CDR3 is 16 residues. CDR3 sequence (DNA): TGCGCCAGCAGCTTGGCCGGGACTAGGTTCGGAAATACGCAGTATTTT. Translating gives CASSLAGTRFGNTQYF.

This chain links TRBV19 with TRBJ1-5; 7 positions agree with TRBD1. The CDR3 runs to 15 residues. Germline CDR1 and CDR2: LNHDA and SQIVND (reference sequence). V was clipped by 3 bases and J by 3 bases; unmatched bases: 5. Here the CDR3 DNA reads TGTGCCAGTAGTATCCCCAGGGGGTCCAATCAGCCCCAGCATTTT. Amino acids: CASSIPRGSNQPQHF.

The chain links TRBV20-1 to TRBJ2-7; D is unresolved. CDR3 length equals 11 residues. CDR1 is DFQATT, CDR2 SNEGSKA, per germline (reference sequence). V was trimmed by 6 bases and J by 6 bases, leaving 12 bases between them. The CDR3 bases are TGCAGTGCGGTCGACTTCACCGAGCAGTACTTC. Translation gives CSAVDFTEQYF.

V and J are TRBV30 and TRBJ2-7; D is ambiguous. This CDR3 has 14 residues. The V gene's germline CDR1 is GTSNPN and CDR2 SVGIG (reference sequence). V shed 3 bases and J shed 3 bases, with 15 bases lying between them. The CDR3 sequence: CAWSQSATYYEQYF. Written as DNA, the CDR3 is TGTGCCTGGAGCCAGAGCGCGACCTACTACGAGCAGTACTTC.

This clone was recorded only once. The sample contains more than one DNA sequence encoding this CDR3. The V call is TRBV7-2, the J call TRBJ2-1, with 7 bases matching TRBD2. The junction had 1 base not matched to a gene; V was cut back by 0 bases and J by 2 bases. This CDR3 comprises 15 residues. Looked up from germline, CDR1 is SGHTA and CDR2 is FQGNSA. This CDR3 reads CASSLARGAYNEQFF. The CDR3, as DNA: TGTGCCAGCAGCTTAGCACGGGGGGCCTACAATGAGCAGTTCTTC.

The chain employs TRBV28 and TRBJ1-1; D uncertain. The CDR3 extends over 13 amino acids. The germline V gene has CDR1 MDHEN and CDR2 SYDVKM. V was clipped by 6 bases and J by 1 base, with 9 bases between them. The CDR3 is CASRDPANTEAFF. As DNA, the CDR3 is TGTGCCAGCAGAGACCCAGCGAACACTGAAGCTTTCTTT.

A note on this clone: Mismatch with germline at one junction end may stem from a read error. The chain employs TRBV10-3 and TRBJ2-1; 7 nucleotides agree with TRBD1. Germline loops: CDR1 ENHRY, CDR2 SYGVKD. The CDR3 runs to 12 residues. The CDR3 spells CAQGGKYNEQFF. The CDR3 nucleotides read TGCGCCCAAGGGGGCAAATACAATGAGCAGTTCTTC.

The J gene is TRBJ2-7, the V gene TRBV4-1; 7 bases agree with TRBD1. Looked up from germline, CDR1 is MGHRA and CDR2 is YSYEKL. The CDR3 is made up of 16 amino acids. Germline trimming cut 0 bases from V and 5 bases from J; bases unmatched to any gene: 10. In DNA form, the CDR3 reads TGCGCCAGCAGCCAAGAAGGTACAGGGGCGAACCACGAGCAGTACTTC. Amino acids: CASSQEGTGANHEQYF.

The J gene is TRBJ2-1, the V gene TRBV5-4; D not resolved. This CDR3 has 13 residues. V was shortened by 5 bases and J by 2 bases, with 8 bases between the two germline ends. CDR1 is SGHNT, CDR2 YYREEE, per germline (reference sequence). The CDR3 nucleotides are TGTGCCAGCAGGTCGTTCCCCTACAATGAGCAGTTCTTC. Translating it yields CASRSFPYNEQFF. The variable domain in full, completed from reference TRBV5-4 and TRBJ2-1, reads ETGVTQSPTHLIKTRGQQVTLRCSSQSGHNTVSWYQQALGQGPQFIFQYYREEENGRGNFPPRFSGLQFPNYSSELNVNALELDDSALYLCASRSFPYNEQFFGPGTRLTVL.

V and J are TRBV9 and TRBJ1-4; D perhaps matches TRBD1 (5 bases). V was shortened by 3 bases and J by 4 bases, with 10 bases between the two germline ends. CDR3 size: 14 residues. Germline loops: CDR1 SGDLS, CDR2 YYNGEE. CDR3 in DNA: TGTGCCAGCAGCGCACGGGACGTTAATGAAAAACTGTTTTTT. It specifies CASSARDVNEKLFF.

The V and J genes are TRBV11-2 and TRBJ2-7, with D perhaps matching TRBD2 (6 bases). Per germline, CDR1 SGHAT and CDR2 FQNNGV. The CDR3 is made up of 14 amino acids. Trimming cost V 4 bases and J 2 bases, with 12 bases left between them. The CDR3 loop reads CASSSGTQTYEQYF. The CDR3 coding sequence is TGTGCCAGCAGCTCCGGGACTCAGACCTACGAGCAGTACTTC.

The gene calls are TRBV5-1 and TRBJ2-7, with unresolved D. Germline V gene lookup returns CDR1 SGHRS and CDR2 YFSETQ. CDR3 length: 11 residues. Trimming removed 3 bases at V and 9 bases at J, with 10 bases between. CDR3 region: CASSSNLVQYF. CDR3 DNA sequence: TGCGCCAGCAGCTCCAACTTGGTGCAGTACTTC.

This clone was detected once. This sequence joins TRBV5-1 and TRBJ2-7; TRBD2 matches at 10 bases. Looked up from germline, CDR1 is SGHRS and CDR2 is YFSETQ. Unmatched junction bases numbered 3, after V lost 1 base and J lost 5 bases. The CDR3 is 14 residues long. The CDR3 DNA sequence: TGCGCCAGCAGCTTGAGCGGGACTAGCGACGAGCAGTACTTC. This gives the protein CASSLSGTSDEQYF.

The chain is built from TRBV5-1 and TRBJ2-7; the match to TRBD1 covers 9 bases. The V and J ends lost 6 bases and 4 bases, in that order; junction bases with no gene match: 11. Germline CDR1 SGHRS, CDR2 YFSETQ. The CDR3 extends over 15 amino acids. The CDR3 region has the DNA TGCGCCAGCAACATGGGTGGGACAGGGCGGTACGAGCAGTACTTC. Translated: CASNMGGTGRYEQYF.

Remarks on this clone: A much larger clone differs from this one at a single base, so this may be a read error. J is TRBJ1-2 and V is TRBV2, with D tentatively TRBD1 (6 bases). Germline CDR1 SNHLY, CDR2 FYNNEI. This CDR3 region has 16 residues. The V and J ends lost 6 bases and 3 bases respectively, with 20 bases between them. DNA of the CDR3: TGTGCCAGCAGCTTAGCCCGGCAGGGGAGGGACTATGGCTACACCTTC. This gives the protein CASSLARQGRDYGYTF. Full variable domain (outside the CDR3, taken from reference TRBV2 and TRBJ1-2): EPEVTQTPSHQVTQMGQEVILRCVPISNHLYFYWYRQILGQKVEFLVSFYNNEISEKSEIFDDQFSVERPDGSNFTLKIRSTKLEDSAMYFCASSLARQGRDYGYTFGSGTRLTVV.

This sequence joins TRBV9 and TRBJ2-5, with TRBD1 matching 8 bases. Trimming removed 4 bases from V and 5 bases from J; junction bases left unmatched: 1. The CDR3 sequence is 12 residues long. Germline CDR1 and CDR2: SGDLS and YYNGEE. The CDR3 nucleotides read TGTGCCAGCAGCCCAGGGGGCGAGACCCAGTACTTC. Protein: CASSPGGETQYF.

The chain uses TRBV7-6 and TRBJ1-1; a possible D gene is TRBD1 (6 bases). The CDR3 consists of 14 residues. CDR1 is SGHVS, CDR2 FNYEAQ, per germline. V lost 5 bases, J lost 1 base, and 11 bases lay in between. The CDR3, as DNA: TGTGCCAGCAGCCCCCGGGGGCCGAACACTGAAGCTTTCTTT. Encoded protein: CASSPRGPNTEAFF.

The V call is TRBV30, the J call TRBJ2-5, with TRBD1 matching 9 bases. Germline-derived CDR1 and CDR2 are GTSNPN and SVGIG (reference sequence). The CDR3 sequence is 11 residues long. With 3 bases clipped from V and 13 bases from J, the junction kept 6 bases outside the gene matches. The CDR3 DNA follows: TGTGCCTGGAGGCGACAGGGGGGCCTGTACTTC. Protein product: CAWRRQGGLYF.

The J gene is TRBJ2-7, the V gene TRBV19; no reliable D call. The CDR3 sequence is 15 residues long. V was trimmed by 1 base and J by 2 bases, leaving 12 bases between them. Germline-derived CDR1 and CDR2 are LNHDA and SQIVND (reference sequence). CDR3 residues: CASSIADGLAYEQYF. CDR3 nucleotide sequence: TGTGCCAGTAGTATAGCAGACGGGCTGGCCTACGAGCAGTACTTC.

The genes are TRBV15 and TRBJ1-6; 8 bases map to TRBD1. The CDR3 has 16 residues. The germline gives CDR1 LNHNV, CDR2 YYDKDF (reference sequence). With V trimmed by 4 bases and J by 5 bases, 7 bases remained unmatched. For the CDR3, the DNA is TGTGCCACCAGCATAGCAGGGGGCATGAATAATTCACCCCTCCACTTT. Protein product: CATSIAGGMNNSPLHF.

The chain links TRBV6-5 to TRBJ2-3; TRBD2 might be the D (5 bases). CDR3 size: 13 residues. Between the trimmed V and J ends, which lost 6 bases and 4 bases, there was a span of 11 bases. The germline V gene encodes CDR1 MNHEY and CDR2 SVGAGI. CDR3 DNA sequence: TGTGCCAGCAGCCGGGATTTGGCAGATACGCAGTATTTT. It translates to CASSRDLADTQYF.

This clone came up once. The chain carries TRBV2 and TRBJ1-4; D gene uncertain. The V end was cut by 1 base, the J end by 5 bases, with 11 bases between. Per germline, CDR1 SNHLY and CDR2 FYNNEI. This CDR3 is built from 15 residues. This chain's CDR3 is CASSEGGGRNEKLFF. The CDR3 DNA sequence: TGTGCCAGCAGTGAAGGGGGAGGTCGGAATGAAAAACTGTTTTTT. Full variable domain (rest looked up from reference TRBV2 and TRBJ1-4): EPEVTQTPSHQVTQMGQEVILRCVPISNHLYFYWYRQILGQKVEFLVSFYNNEISEKSEIFDDQFSVERPDGSNFTLKIRSTKLEDSAMYFCASSEGGGRNEKLFFGSGTQLSVL.

V and J are TRBV7-9 and TRBJ2-7; D is unresolved. Between the trimmed V and J ends, which lost 2 bases and 0 bases, there was a span of 14 bases. Germline values: CDR1 SEHNR, CDR2 FQNEAQ (reference sequence). There are 16 residues in the CDR3. The CDR3 region has the DNA TGTGCCAGCAGCTTAAGACGGAGCGCTAACTCCTACGAGCAGTACTTC. Translating gives CASSLRRSANSYEQYF.

This sequence joins TRBV2 and TRBJ2-2; D is uncertain. V lost 3 bases to trimming and J lost 8 bases, with 10 bases between them. Per germline, CDR1 SNHLY and CDR2 FYNNEI. CDR3 size: 13 residues. CDR3 DNA sequence: TGTGCCAGCAGTGAGACCCGGTGGGGGGAGCTGTTTTTT. This encodes CASSETRWGELFF. Complete variable domain (other parts from reference TRBV2 and TRBJ2-2): EPEVTQTPSHQVTQMGQEVILRCVPISNHLYFYWYRQILGQKVEFLVSFYNNEISEKSEIFDDQFSVERPDGSNFTLKIRSTKLEDSAMYFCASSETRWGELFFGEGSRLTVL.

CDR3 DNA sequence: TGTGCCAGCAGTGAAGCGCTGGGGGTGGGGACCCAGTACTTC. Its protein is CASSEALGVGTQYF. V gene TRBV2 combines with J gene TRBJ2-5, with D perhaps matching TRBD1 or TRBD2 (5 bases each). The CDR3 spans 14 residues. The V gene lost 0 bases and the J gene lost 7 bases, with 12 bases spanning the gap. Germline CDR1 and CDR2: SNHLY and FYNNEI. Combining the CDR3 with reference TRBV2 and TRBJ2-5 gives the whole variable domain EPEVTQTPSHQVTQMGQEVILRCVPISNHLYFYWYRQILGQKVEFLVSFYNNEISEKSEIFDDQFSVERPDGSNFTLKIRSTKLEDSAMYFCASSEALGVGTQYFGPGTRLLVL.

In the case of this clone: Different DNA sequences within this sample yield the same CDR3. The V call is TRBV30, the J call TRBJ1-2; D uncertain. Germline CDR1 GTSNPN, CDR2 SVGIG (reference sequence). The V end was cut by 4 bases, the J end by 4 bases, with 10 bases between. The CDR3 runs to 12 residues. CDR3 nucleotide sequence: TGTGCCTGGAAAGGCTCCAGCTATGGCTACACCTTC. It specifies CAWKGSSYGYTF.

The V call is TRBV5-4, the J call TRBJ2-2; D may be TRBD1 (6 bases). Per the germline V gene, CDR1 is SGHNT and CDR2 is YYREEE (reference sequence). V dropped 4 bases and J dropped 5 bases, with 9 bases sitting between them. This CDR3 has 13 amino acids. The CDR3 loop reads CASSHRDTGELFF. Written as DNA, the CDR3 is TGTGCCAGCAGCCACAGGGATACCGGGGAGCTGTTTTTT.

V is TRBV6-5 and J is TRBJ1-1, with D possibly matching TRBD1 (6 bases). This CDR3 is 14 amino acids long. In germline, CDR1 is MNHEY, CDR2 SVGAGI. Trimming removed 6 bases from V and 10 bases from J, with 21 bases in between. CDR3 in amino acids: CASRFQGSQGPAFF. CDR3 bases: TGTGCCAGCAGGTTTCAGGGTTCACAGGGTCCAGCTTTCTTT.

The J gene is TRBJ1-2, the V gene TRBV14, with TRBD1 as a possible D gene (6 bases). The length of the CDR3 is 14 residues. V lost 3 bases and J 6 bases, leaving 14 bases between the germline ends. Germline assignment: CDR1 SGHDN and CDR2 FVKESK. The DNA of the CDR3 is TGTGCCAGCAGCCATGCCGTTGGGGGCCATGGCTACACCTTC. This translates into CASSHAVGGHGYTF.

As concerns this clone: Other nucleotide sequences in the sample specify the same CDR3. The chain is built from TRBV9 and TRBJ2-1; D is uncertain. This CDR3 comprises 13 residues. The germline V gene encodes CDR1 SGDLS and CDR2 YYNGEE. V lost 0 bases and J lost 2, with 3 bases in between. The CDR3 DNA reads as TGTGCCAGCAGCGTAGCGGCCTACAATGAGCAGTTCTTC. Translation: CASSVAAYNEQFF. Filled out from reference TRBV9 and TRBJ2-1, the complete variable domain reads DSGVTQTPKHLITATGQRVTLRCSPRSGDLSVYWYQQSLDQGLQFLIQYYNGEERAKGNILERFSAQQFPDLHSELNLSSLELGDSALYFCASSVAAYNEQFFGPGTRLTVL.

The chain is built from TRBV20-1 and TRBJ1-4, with no clear D. CDR3 length: 11 amino acids. The germline V and J ends were trimmed by 2 bases and 8 bases, with 6 bases remaining between them. From germline, CDR1 is DFQATT and CDR2 SNEGSKA (reference sequence). CDR3 in amino acids: CSARTPEKLFF. The CDR3 nucleotides read TGCAGTGCTAGAACGCCGGAAAAACTGTTTTTT.

This chain connects TRBV21-1 to TRBJ2-5; no check of the table's D call, TRBD1, against the DNA was made. TRBV21-1 constitutes a pseudogene. The CDR3 covers 14 residues. The CDR3 DNA reads TGTGCCAGCAGCAACCAGGACAGGGAAGAGACCCAGTACTTC. Translating it yields CASSNQDREETQYF.